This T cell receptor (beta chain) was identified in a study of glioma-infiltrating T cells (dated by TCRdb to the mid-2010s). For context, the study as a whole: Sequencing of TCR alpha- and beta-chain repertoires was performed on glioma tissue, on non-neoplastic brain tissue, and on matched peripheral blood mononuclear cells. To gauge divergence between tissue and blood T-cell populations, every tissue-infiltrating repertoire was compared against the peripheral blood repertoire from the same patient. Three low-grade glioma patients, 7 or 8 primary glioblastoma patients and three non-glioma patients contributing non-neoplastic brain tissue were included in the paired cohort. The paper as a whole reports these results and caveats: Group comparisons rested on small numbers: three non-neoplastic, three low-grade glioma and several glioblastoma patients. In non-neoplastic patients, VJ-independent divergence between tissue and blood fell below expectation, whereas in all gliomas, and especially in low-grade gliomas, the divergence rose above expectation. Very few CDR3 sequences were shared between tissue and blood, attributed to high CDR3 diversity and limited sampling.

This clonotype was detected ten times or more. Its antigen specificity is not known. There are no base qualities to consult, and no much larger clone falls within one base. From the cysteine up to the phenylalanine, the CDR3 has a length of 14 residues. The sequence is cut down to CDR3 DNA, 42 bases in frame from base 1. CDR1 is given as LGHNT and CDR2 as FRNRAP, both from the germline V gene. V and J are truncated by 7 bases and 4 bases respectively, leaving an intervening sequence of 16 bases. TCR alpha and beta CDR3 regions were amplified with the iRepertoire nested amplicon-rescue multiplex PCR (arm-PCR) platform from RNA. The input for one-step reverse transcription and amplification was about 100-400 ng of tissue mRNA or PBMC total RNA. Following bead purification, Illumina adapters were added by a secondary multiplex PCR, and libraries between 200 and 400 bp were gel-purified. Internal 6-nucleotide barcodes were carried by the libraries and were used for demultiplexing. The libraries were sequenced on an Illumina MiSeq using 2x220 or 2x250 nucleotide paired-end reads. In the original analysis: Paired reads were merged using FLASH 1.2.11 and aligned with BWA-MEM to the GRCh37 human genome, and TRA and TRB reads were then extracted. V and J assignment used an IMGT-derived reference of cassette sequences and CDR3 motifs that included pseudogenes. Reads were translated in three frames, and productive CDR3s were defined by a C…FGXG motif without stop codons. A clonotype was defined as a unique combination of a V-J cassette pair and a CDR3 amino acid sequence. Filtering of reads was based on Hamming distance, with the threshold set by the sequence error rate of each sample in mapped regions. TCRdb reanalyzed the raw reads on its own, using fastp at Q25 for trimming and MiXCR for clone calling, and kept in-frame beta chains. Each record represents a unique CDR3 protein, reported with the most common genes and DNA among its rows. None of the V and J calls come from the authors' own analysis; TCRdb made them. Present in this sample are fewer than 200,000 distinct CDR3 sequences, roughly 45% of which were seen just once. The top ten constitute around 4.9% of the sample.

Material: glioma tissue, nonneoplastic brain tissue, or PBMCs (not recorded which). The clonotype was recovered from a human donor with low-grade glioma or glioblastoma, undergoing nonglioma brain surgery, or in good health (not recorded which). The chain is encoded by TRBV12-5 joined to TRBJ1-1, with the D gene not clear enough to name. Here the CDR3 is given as CASASGGLATEAFF. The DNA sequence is TGTGCTAGTGCCTCGGGAGGTCTGGCCACTGAAGCTTTCTTT.